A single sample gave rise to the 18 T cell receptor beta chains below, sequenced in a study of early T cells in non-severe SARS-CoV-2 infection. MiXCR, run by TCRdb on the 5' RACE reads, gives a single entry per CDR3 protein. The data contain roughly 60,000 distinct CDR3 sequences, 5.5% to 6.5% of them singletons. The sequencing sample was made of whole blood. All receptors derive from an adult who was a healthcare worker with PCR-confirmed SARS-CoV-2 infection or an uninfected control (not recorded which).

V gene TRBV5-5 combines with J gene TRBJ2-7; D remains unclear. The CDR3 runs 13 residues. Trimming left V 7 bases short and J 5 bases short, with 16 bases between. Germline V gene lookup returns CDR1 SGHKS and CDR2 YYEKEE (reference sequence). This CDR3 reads CASGRGSPDEQYF. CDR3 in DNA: TGTGCCAGCGGACGAGGCTCTCCCGACGAGCAGTACTTC. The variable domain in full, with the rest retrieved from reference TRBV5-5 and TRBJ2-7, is DAGVTQSPTHLIKTRGQQVTLRCSPISGHKSVSWYQQVLGQGPQFIFQYYEKEERGRGNFPDRFSARQFPNYSSELNVNALLLGDSALYLCASGRGSPDEQYFGPGTRLTVT.

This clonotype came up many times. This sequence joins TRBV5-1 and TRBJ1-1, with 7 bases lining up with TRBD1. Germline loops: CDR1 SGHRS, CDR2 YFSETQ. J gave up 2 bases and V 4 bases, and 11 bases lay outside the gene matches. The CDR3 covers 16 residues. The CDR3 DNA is TGCGCCAGCAGCCGTGACACAGGGGTTGGAAACACTGAAGCTTTCTTT. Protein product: CASSRDTGVGNTEAFF.

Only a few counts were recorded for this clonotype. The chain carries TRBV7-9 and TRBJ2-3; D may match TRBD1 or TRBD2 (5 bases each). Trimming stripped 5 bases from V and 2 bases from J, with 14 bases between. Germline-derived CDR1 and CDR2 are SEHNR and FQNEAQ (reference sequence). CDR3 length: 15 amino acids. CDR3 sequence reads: CASSHTRGITDTQYF. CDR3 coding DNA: TGTGCCAGCAGCCACACGAGGGGTATCACAGATACGCAGTATTTT. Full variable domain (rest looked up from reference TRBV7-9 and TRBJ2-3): DTGVSQNPRHKITKRGQNVTFRCDPISEHNRLYWYRQTLGQGPEFLTYFQNEAQLEKSRLLSDRFSAERPKGSFSTLEIQRTEQGDSAMYLCASSHTRGITDTQYFGPGTRLTVL.

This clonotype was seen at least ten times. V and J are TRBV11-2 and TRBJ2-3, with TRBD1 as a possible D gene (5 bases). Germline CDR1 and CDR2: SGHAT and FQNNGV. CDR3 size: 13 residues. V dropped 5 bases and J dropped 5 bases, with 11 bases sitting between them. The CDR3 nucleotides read TGTGCCAGCAGCCCAGGGTCCGGAGATACGCAGTATTTT. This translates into CASSPGSGDTQYF.

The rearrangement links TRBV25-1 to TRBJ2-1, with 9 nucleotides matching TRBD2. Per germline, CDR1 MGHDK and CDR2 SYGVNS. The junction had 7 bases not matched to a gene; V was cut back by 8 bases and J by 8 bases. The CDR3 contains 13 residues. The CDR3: CASLSGRFDEQFF. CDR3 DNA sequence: TGTGCCAGCCTCAGCGGGAGGTTTGATGAGCAGTTCTTC. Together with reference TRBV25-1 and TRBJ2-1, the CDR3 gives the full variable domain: EADIYQTPRYLVIGTGKKITLECSQTMGHDKMYWYQQDPGMELHLIHYSYGVNSTEKGDLSSESTVSRIRTEHFPLTLESARPSHTSQYLCASLSGRFDEQFFGPGTRLTVL.

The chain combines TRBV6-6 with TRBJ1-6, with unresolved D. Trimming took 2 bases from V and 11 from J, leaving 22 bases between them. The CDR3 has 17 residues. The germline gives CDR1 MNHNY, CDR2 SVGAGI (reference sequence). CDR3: CASSYGIRTLPRAPLHF. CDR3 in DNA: TGTGCCAGCAGTTACGGTATCCGGACCTTACCTAGGGCACCCCTCCACTTT.

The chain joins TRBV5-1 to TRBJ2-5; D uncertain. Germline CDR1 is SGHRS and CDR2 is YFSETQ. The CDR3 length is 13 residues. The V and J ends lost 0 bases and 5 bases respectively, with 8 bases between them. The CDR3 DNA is TGCGCCAGCAGCTTGGGTTCTCAGGAGACCCAGTACTTC. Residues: CASSLGSQETQYF.

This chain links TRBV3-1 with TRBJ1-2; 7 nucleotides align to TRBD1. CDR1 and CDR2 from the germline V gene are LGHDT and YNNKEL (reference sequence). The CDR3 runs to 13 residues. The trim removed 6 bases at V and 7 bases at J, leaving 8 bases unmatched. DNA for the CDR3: TGTGCCAGCAGGAGACAGGGTGGCAGTGGCTACACCTTC. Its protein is CASRRQGGSGYTF.

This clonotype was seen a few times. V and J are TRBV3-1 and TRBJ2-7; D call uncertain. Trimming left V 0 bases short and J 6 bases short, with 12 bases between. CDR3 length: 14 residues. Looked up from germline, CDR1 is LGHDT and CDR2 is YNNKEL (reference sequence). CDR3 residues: CASSQDPSWAEQYF. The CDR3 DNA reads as TGTGCCAGCAGCCAAGACCCGTCGTGGGCCGAGCAGTACTTC.

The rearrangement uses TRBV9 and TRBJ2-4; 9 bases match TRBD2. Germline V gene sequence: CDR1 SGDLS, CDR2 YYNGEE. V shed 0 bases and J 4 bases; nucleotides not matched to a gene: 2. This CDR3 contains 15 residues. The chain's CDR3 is CASSVDLAGKNIQYF. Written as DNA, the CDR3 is TGTGCCAGCAGCGTAGACCTAGCGGGGAAAAACATTCAGTACTTC. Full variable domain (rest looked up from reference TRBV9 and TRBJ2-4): DSGVTQTPKHLITATGQRVTLRCSPRSGDLSVYWYQQSLDQGLQFLIQYYNGEERAKGNILERFSAQQFPDLHSELNLSSLELGDSALYFCASSVDLAGKNIQYFGAGTRLSVL.

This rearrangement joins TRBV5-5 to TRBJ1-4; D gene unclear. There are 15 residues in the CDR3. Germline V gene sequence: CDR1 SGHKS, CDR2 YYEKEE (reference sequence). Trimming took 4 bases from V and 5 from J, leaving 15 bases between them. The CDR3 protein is CASSAGTSQNEKLFF. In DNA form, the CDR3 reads TGTGCCAGCAGCGCGGGCACATCTCAGAATGAAAAACTGTTTTTT.

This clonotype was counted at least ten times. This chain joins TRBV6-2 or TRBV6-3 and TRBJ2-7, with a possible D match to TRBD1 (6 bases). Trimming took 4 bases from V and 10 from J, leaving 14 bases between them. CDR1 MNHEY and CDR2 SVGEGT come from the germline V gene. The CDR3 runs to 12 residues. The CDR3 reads CASSFRDTRQYF. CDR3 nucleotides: TGTGCCAGCAGTTTCCGGGACACACGCCAGTACTTC.

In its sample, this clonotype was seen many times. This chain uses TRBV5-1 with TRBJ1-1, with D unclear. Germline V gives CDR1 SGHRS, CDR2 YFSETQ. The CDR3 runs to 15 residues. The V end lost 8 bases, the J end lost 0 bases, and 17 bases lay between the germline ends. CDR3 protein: CASNLGEKMNTEAFF. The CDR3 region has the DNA TGCGCCAGTAACCTTGGGGAGAAAATGAACACTGAAGCTTTCTTT. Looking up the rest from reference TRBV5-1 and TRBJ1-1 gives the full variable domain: KAGVTQTPRYLIKTRGQQVTLSCSPISGHRSVSWYQQTPGQGLQFLFEYFSETQRNKGNFPGRFSGRQFSNSRSEMNVSTLELGDSALYLCASNLGEKMNTEAFFGQGTRLTVV.

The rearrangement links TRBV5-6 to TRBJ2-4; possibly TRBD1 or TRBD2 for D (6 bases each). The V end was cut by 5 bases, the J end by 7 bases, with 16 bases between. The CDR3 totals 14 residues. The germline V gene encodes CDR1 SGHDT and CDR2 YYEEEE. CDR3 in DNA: TGTGCCAGCAGTAACTGGGGGGCATGGAACATTCAGTACTTC. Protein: CASSNWGAWNIQYF. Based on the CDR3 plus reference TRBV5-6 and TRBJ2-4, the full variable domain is DAGVTQSPTHLIKTRGQQVTLRCSPKSGHDTVSWYQQALGQGPQFIFQYYEEEERQRGNFPDRFSGHQFPNYSSELNVNALLLGDSALYLCASSNWGAWNIQYFGAGTRLSVL.

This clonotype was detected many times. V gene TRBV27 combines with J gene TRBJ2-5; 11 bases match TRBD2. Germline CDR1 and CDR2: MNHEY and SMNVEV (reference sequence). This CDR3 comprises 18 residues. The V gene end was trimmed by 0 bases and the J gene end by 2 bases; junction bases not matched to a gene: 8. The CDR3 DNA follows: TGTGCCAGCAGTTTATCGGCCCTAGCGGGAGGAGGGCAAGAGACCCAGTACTTC. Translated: CASSLSALAGGGQETQYF.

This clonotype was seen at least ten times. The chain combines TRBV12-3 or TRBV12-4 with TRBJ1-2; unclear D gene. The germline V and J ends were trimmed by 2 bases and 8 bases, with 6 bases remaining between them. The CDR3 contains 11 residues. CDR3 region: CASSLWVGYTF. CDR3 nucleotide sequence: TGTGCCAGCAGTTTATGGGTGGGCTACACCTTC.

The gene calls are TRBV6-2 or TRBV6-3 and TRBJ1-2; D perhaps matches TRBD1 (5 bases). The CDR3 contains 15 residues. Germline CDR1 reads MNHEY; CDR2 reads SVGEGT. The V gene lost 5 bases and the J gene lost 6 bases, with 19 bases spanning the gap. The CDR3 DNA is TGTGCCAGCAGTCGCCGGCCGACAGCAAGCGATGGCTACACCTTC. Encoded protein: CASSRRPTASDGYTF.

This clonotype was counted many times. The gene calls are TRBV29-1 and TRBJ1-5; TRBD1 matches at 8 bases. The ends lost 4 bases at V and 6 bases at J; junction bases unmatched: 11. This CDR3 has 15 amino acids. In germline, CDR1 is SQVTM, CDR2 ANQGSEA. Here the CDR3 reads CSVAIAGGAGQPQHF. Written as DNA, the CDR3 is TGCAGCGTTGCGATTGCAGGGGGCGCGGGTCAGCCCCAGCATTTT.